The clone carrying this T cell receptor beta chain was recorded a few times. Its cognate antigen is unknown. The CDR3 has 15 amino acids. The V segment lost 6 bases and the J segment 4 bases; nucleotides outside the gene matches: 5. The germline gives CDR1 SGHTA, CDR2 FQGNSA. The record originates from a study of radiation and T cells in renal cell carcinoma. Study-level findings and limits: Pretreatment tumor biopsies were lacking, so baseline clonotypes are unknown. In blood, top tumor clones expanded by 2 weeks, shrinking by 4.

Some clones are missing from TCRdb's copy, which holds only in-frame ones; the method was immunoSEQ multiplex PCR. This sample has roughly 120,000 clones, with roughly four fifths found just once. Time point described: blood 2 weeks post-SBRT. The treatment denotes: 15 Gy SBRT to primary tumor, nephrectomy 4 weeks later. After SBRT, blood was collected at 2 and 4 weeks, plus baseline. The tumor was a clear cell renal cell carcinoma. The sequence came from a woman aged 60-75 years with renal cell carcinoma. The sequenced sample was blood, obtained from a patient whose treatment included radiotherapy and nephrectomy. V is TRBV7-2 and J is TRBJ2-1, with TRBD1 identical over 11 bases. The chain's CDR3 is CASRLGQGAYNEQFF. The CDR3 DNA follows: TGTGCCAGCAGACTAGGACAGGGGGCATACAATGAGCAGTTCTTC.